Listed below are T cell receptor beta chains from one sample, sequenced in a study of blood T cell repertoires in COVID-19. Measured with immunoSEQ multiplex PCR; TCRdb has only the in-frame clones, and not every one. The sample lists about 280,000 clones; around 86% were seen once. The source material was peripheral blood. These receptors all come from a woman aged 25 to 45 who had recovered from COVID-19. Each CDR3 is given with its conserved first and last residue. Each record gives: V gene, D gene, J gene, clone size, CDR3 DNA, CDR3 protein. D genes are given only for firm matches. Size values are once, few and many counts, or a class for expanded clones, and some rows have none.

TRBV28	TRBD1	TRBJ2-7	.	TGTGCCAGCAGACAGGACAGGGCTTACTACGAGCAGTACTTC	CASRQDRAYYEQYF
TRBV5-4	TRBD1	TRBJ2-5	.	TGTGCCAGCAGCCTACAGGGGAACCAAGAGACCCAGTACTTC	CASSLQGNQETQYF
TRBV18	TRBD1	TRBJ1-1	.	TGTGCCAGCTCAATCAGATTGTCGTCTGACAGGGGAAGGTTCGGGGACACTGAAGCTTTCTTT	CASSIRLSSDRGRFGDTEAFF
TRBV3-1/TRBV3-2	TRBD1	TRBJ2-7	.	TGTGCCAGCAGCGGCCCGGGACAGGGGACCTACGAGCAGTACTTC	CASSGPGQGTYEQYF
TRBV6-1	TRBD2	TRBJ2-3	once	TGTGCCAGCAGTGAATGGACTAGCGGGGTGGGCGATACGCAGTATTTT	CASSEWTSGVGDTQYF
TRBV5-1	.	TRBJ2-7	once	TGCGCCAGCAGCTTGGAAGTCAGCTCCTACGAGCAGTACTTC	CASSLEVSSYEQYF
TRBV18	TRBD1	TRBJ2-7	.	TGTGCCAGCTCACTACCGGGACAGGGGTTCTACGAGCAGTACTTC	CASSLPGQGFYEQYF
TRBV9	.	TRBJ1-1	.	TGTGCCAGCAGCGTAGAAGGGGCCAGCGAAGCTTTCTTT	CASSVEGASEAFF
TRBV18	TRBD2	TRBJ2-1	once	TGTGCCAGCTCACCCCTGGGAAGCGGGGAGTTAGCCAATGAGCAGTTCTTC	CASSPLGSGELANEQFF
TRBV27	.	TRBJ2-7	once	TGTGCCAGCAGTGAGAACTCCTACGAGCAGTACTTC	CASSENSYEQYF
TRBV6-5	TRBD1	TRBJ2-7	.	TGTGCCAGCAGTTACCGGGGACAGGCCTACGAGCAGTACTTC	CASSYRGQAYEQYF
TRBV30	.	TRBJ2-2	.	TGTGCCAGGGCTAGCAGCCTCACCGGGGAGCTGTTTTTT	CARASSLTGELFF
TRBV3-1/TRBV3-2	.	TRBJ1-5	.	TGTGCCAGCAGCCAAAGGTCGCAGGGGAATATAGCTGATCAGCCCCAGCATTTT	CASSQRSQGNIADQPQHF
TRBV10-2	TRBD1	TRBJ2-4	.	TGCGCCACGACCCGACAGGGGGAAAACATTCAGTACTTC	CATTRQGENIQYF
TRBV7-2	.	TRBJ1-1	.	TGTGCCAGCAGCTTAGGCAGGGTTGTTGGCACTGAAGCTTTCTTT	CASSLGRVVGTEAFF
TRBV4-1	.	TRBJ1-6	.	TGCGCCAGCAGCGGTTACATGGACTCCGATACACCCCTCCACTTT	CASSGYMDSDTPLHF
TRBV4-1	TRBD1	TRBJ1-1	.	TGCGCCAGCAGCCAACTAACAGGGGGAAACACTGAAGCTTTCTTT	CASSQLTGGNTEAFF
TRBV10-2	.	TRBJ1-4	.	TGCGCCAGCAAGTTACAGGCTGCAACTAATGAAAAACTGTTTTTT	CASKLQAATNEKLFF
TRBV6-5	TRBD1	TRBJ2-7	once	TGTGCCAGCCCCCTATCGCAGGGGGCGAACGAGCAGTACTTC	CASPLSQGANEQYF
TRBV19	TRBD2	TRBJ2-7	.	TGTGCCAGTAGTCGGGGCGGGGGGGCCCACGAGCAGTACTTC	CASSRGGGAHEQYF
TRBV6-5	.	TRBJ2-1	once	TGTGCCAGCAGTAGAACAGGAGACTCCTACAATGAGCAGTTCTTC	CASSRTGDSYNEQFF
TRBV14	.	TRBJ2-7	.	TGTGCCAGCAGCCAAGGCTGGGGGGGCACCTACGAGCAGTACTTC	CASSQGWGGTYEQYF
TRBV6-1	TRBD2	TRBJ2-5	.	TGTGCCAGCAGTGGCGGGACTAGCGGGATCACGGAGACCCAGTACTTC	CASSGGTSGITETQYF
TRBV5-6	.	TRBJ2-1	.	TGTGCCAGCGCTTATAACAGTTACAATGAGCAGTTCTTC	CASAYNSYNEQFF
TRBV3-1/TRBV3-2	.	TRBJ2-4	once	TGTGCCAGCAGCCAAGATTGGACATTTAACATTCAGTACTTC	CASSQDWTFNIQYF
TRBV28	.	TRBJ1-2	.	TGTGCCAGCAGTTCAAACCGATGGACAGCAGCTAACTATGGCTACACCTTC	CASSSNRWTAANYGYTF
TRBV3-1/TRBV3-2	TRBD1	TRBJ1-3	.	TGTGCCAGCAGCCCCAGGGGGAGCAGAAACACCATATATTTT	CASSPRGSRNTIYF
TRBV18	.	TRBJ1-2	.	TGTGCCAGCTCAACAGGTGATAACTATGGCTACACCTTC	CASSTGDNYGYTF
TRBV11-2	.	TRBJ1-2	.	TGTGCCAGCAGCTCCCCGGTGGGAGAAAACTATGGCTACACCTTC	CASSSPVGENYGYTF
TRBV6-5	.	TRBJ2-7	few	TGTGCCAGCAGGAGAACAGATTACGAGCAGTACTTC	CASRRTDYEQYF
TRBV6-4	TRBD2	TRBJ2-3	few	TGTGCCAGCAGTGGGCTTGCGGGAGGAGATACGCAGTATTTT	CASSGLAGGDTQYF
TRBV11-2	.	TRBJ1-4	.	TGTGCCAGCAGCTTAGATTTACTGGGGGCGGCTAATGAAAAACTGTTTTTT	CASSLDLLGAANEKLFF
TRBV18	TRBD2	TRBJ2-3	.	TGTGCCAGCTCACCAGAGCGGGGGGACACAGATACGCAGTATTTT	CASSPERGDTDTQYF
TRBV5-4	TRBD1	TRBJ2-7	.	TGTGCCAGCAGCGCACGACAGGGCTCCTACGAGCAGTACTTC	CASSARQGSYEQYF
TRBV25-1	.	TRBJ1-3	.	TGTGCCAGCAGTCAACAGGGTGCTGGAAACACCATATATTTT	CASSQQGAGNTIYF
TRBV5-1	.	TRBJ2-5	.	TGCGCCAGCAGCTTGGCCTCTTTAGAGACCCAGTACTTC	CASSLASLETQYF
TRBV5-1	TRBD1	TRBJ1-3	.	TGCGCCAGCAGCTTGGCGGGACAGTCTACAAACACCATATATTTT	CASSLAGQSTNTIYF
TRBV7-7	.	TRBJ2-6	.	TGTGCTAGCAGCGCTGAGCTGGGCGCGGGGGCCAACGTCCTGACTTTC	CASSAELGAGANVLTF
TRBV29-1	TRBD1	TRBJ1-1	few	TGCAGCGTTGACCTCGGACAGGGGGGAACTGAAGCTTTCTTT	CSVDLGQGGTEAFF
TRBV19	.	TRBJ2-1	.	TGTGCCAGTAGTTTCCATCAACAGGGACAGCAGTTCTTC	CASSFHQQGQQFF
TRBV30	TRBD1	TRBJ1-5	.	TGTGCCTGGAGTTCCCGACAGGGCGGACAGCCCCAGCATTTT	CAWSSRQGGQPQHF
TRBV7-8	.	TRBJ2-3	.	TGTGCCAGCAGCTCGCGGGGACCCGCGACCGATACGCAGTATTTT	CASSSRGPATDTQYF
TRBV2	TRBD1	TRBJ1-5	.	TGTGCCAGCGGGCCCAGGGGGCGGGTTCAGCCCCAGCATTTT	CASGPRGRVQPQHF
TRBV5-1	TRBD1	TRBJ1-6	.	TGCGCCAGCAGCCCAACACCGGGACAGTATAATTCACCCCTCCACTTT	CASSPTPGQYNSPLHF
TRBV4-2	.	TRBJ1-5	.	TGTGCCAGCAGCCAAGATATGGGCCAGCCCCAGCATTTT	CASSQDMGQPQHF
TRBV30	TRBD1	TRBJ1-2	few	TGTGCCTGGAGTGTAGGGACAGGGATCGGCTGGGGCTACACCTTC	CAWSVGTGIGWGYTF
TRBV14	TRBD2	TRBJ2-3	.	TGTGCCAGCAGCCAAGACCCGGGACTAGGGGCGACAGATACGCAGTATTTT	CASSQDPGLGATDTQYF
TRBV28	.	TRBJ1-1	.	TGTGCCAGCAGTTCTCGGACACCGGTGAACACTGAAGCTTTCTTT	CASSSRTPVNTEAFF
TRBV18	TRBD1	TRBJ2-3	.	TGTGCCAGCCCCGAAGGGGGCGGGAGCACAGATACGCAGTATTTT	CASPEGGGSTDTQYF
TRBV5-1	.	TRBJ1-2	.	TGCGCCAGCAGCTTGATCGGGACTGACTATGGCTACACCTTC	CASSLIGTDYGYTF